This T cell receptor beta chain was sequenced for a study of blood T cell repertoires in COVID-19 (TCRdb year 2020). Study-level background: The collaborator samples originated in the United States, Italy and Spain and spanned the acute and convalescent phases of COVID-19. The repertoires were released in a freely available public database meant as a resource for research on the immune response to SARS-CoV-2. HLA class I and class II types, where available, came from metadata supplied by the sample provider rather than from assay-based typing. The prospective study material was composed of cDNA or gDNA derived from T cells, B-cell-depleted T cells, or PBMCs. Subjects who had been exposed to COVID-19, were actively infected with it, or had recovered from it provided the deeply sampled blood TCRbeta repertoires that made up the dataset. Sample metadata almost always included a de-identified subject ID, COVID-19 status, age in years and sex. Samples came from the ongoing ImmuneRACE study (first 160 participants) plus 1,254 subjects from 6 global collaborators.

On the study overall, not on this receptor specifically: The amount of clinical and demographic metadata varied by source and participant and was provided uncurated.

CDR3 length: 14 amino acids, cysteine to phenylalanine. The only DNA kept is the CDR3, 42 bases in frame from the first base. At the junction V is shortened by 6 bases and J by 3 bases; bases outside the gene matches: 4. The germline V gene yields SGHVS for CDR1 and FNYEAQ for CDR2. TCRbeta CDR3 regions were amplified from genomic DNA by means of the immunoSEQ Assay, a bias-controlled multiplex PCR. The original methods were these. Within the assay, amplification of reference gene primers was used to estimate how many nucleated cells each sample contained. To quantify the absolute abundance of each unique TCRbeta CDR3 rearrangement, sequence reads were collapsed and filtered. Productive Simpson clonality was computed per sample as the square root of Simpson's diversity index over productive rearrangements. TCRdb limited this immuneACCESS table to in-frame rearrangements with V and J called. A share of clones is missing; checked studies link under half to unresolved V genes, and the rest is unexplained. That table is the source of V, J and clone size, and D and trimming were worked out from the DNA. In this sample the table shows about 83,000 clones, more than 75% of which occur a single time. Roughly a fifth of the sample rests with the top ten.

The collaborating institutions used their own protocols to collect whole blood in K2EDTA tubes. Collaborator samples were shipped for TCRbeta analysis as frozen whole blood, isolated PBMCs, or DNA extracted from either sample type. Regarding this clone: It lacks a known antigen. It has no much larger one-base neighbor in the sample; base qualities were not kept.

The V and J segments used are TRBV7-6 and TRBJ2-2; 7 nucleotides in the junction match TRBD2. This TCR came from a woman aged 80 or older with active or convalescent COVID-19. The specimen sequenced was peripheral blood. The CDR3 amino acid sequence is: CASRTSLHTGELFF. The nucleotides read TGTGCCAGCAGGACTAGCTTGCACACCGGGGAGCTGTTTTTT.